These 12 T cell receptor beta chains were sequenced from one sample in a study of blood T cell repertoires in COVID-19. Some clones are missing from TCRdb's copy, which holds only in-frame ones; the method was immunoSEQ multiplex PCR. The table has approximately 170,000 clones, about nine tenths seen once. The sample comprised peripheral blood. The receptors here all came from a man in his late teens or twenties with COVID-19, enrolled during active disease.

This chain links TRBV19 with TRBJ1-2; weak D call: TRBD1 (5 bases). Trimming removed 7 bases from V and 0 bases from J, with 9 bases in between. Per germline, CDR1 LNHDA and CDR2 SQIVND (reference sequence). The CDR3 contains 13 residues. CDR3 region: CASTRQSNYGYTF. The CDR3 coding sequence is TGTGCCAGTACTAGACAGTCTAACTATGGCTACACCTTC.

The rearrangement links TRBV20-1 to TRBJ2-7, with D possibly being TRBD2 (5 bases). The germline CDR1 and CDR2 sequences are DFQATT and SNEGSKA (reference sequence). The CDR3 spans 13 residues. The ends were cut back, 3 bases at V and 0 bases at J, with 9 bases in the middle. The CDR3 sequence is CSASEDSSYEQYF. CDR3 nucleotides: TGCAGTGCTAGTGAGGACTCCTCCTACGAGCAGTACTTC.

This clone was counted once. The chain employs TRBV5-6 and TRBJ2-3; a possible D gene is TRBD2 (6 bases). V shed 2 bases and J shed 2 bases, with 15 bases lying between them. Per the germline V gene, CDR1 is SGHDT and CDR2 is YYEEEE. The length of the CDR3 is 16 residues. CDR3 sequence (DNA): TGTGCCAGCAGCTTAGACGGGGGAACTTTCACAGATACGCAGTATTTT. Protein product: CASSLDGGTFTDTQYF.

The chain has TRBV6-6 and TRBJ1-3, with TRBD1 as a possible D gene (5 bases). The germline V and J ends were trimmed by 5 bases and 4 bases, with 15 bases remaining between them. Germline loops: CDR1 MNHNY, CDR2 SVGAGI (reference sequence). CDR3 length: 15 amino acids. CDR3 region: CASSLVTAKGNTIYF. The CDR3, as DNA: TGTGCCAGCAGTCTGGTGACAGCCAAAGGAAACACCATATATTTT.

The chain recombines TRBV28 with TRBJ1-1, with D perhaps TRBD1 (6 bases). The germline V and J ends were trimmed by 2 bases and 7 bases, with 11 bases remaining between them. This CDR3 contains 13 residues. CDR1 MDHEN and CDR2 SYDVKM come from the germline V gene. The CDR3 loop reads CASSLGGLGEAFF. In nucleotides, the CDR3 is TGTGCCAGCAGTTTAGGGGGCTTGGGTGAAGCTTTCTTT.

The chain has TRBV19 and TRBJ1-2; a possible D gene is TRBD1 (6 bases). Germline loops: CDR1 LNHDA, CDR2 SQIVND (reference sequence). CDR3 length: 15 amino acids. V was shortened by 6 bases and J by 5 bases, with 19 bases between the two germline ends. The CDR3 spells CASSDRARGPYGYTF. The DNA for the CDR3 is TGTGCCAGTAGCGATCGAGCCAGGGGTCCTTATGGCTACACCTTC.

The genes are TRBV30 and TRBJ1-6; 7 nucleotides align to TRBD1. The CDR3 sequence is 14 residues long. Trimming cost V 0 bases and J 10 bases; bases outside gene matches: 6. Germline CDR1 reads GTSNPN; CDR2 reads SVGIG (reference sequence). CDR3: CAWSVVAGGSPLHF. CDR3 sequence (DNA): TGTGCCTGGAGTGTGGTAGCAGGGGGATCACCCCTCCACTTT. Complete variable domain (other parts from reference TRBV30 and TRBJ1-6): SQTIHQWPATLVQPVGSPLSLECTVEGTSNPNLYWYRQAAGRGLQLLFYSVGIGQISSEVPQNLSASRPQDRQFILSSKKLLLSDSGFYLCAWSVVAGGSPLHFGNGTRLTVT.

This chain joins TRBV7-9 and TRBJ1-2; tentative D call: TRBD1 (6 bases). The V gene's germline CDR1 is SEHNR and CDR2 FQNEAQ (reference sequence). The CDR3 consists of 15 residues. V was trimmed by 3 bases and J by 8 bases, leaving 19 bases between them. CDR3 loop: CASSFQGRWIEGYTF. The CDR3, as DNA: TGTGCCAGCAGCTTCCAGGGGCGCTGGATTGAAGGCTACACCTTC.

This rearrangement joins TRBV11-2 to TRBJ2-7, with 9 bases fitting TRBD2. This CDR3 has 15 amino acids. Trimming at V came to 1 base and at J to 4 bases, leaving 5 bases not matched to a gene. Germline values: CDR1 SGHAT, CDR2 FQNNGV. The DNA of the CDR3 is TGTGCCAGCAGCTTAGTAGCTAGCGGGAATTACGAGCAGTACTTC. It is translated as CASSLVASGNYEQYF.

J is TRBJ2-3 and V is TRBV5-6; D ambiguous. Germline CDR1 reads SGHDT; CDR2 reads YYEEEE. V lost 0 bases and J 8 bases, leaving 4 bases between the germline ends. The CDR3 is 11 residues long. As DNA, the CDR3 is TGTGCCAGCAGCTTGGCCGGTACGCAGTATTTT. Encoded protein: CASSLAGTQYF.

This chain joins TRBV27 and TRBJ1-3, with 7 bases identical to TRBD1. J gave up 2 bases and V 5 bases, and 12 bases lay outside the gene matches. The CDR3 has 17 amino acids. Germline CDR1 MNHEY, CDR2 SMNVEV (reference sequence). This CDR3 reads CASSTRQGLATGNTIYF. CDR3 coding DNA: TGTGCCAGCAGTACAAGACAGGGTCTCGCTACTGGAAACACCATATATTTT.

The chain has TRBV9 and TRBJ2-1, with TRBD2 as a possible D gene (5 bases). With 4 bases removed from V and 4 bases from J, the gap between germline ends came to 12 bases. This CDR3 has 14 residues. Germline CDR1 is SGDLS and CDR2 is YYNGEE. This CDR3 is CASSLVGEYNEQFF. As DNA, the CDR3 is TGTGCCAGCAGCCTTGTCGGGGAATACAATGAGCAGTTCTTC. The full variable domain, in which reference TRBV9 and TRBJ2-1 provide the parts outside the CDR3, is DSGVTQTPKHLITATGQRVTLRCSPRSGDLSVYWYQQSLDQGLQFLIQYYNGEERAKGNILERFSAQQFPDLHSELNLSSLELGDSALYFCASSLVGEYNEQFFGPGTRLTVL.